The 10 T cell receptor beta chains below were found in one sample sequenced in a study of CD4 T cells in relation to SARS-CoV-2 and coronaviruses. The unexposed donors gave CD4+ T cells in about 2010-2019, prior to COVID-19. Repertoires were generated with immunoSEQ multiplex PCR, while TCRdb's copy carries only in-frame clones and drops some. The table lists tens of thousands of clones, about 95% of them singletons. Sequencing was done on a sample of naive CD4+ T cells from PBMCs. Subset here: naive CD4+ T cells isolated by negative enrichment. The source is a human donor in good health.

V is TRBV10-1 and J is TRBJ2-3; 11 positions match TRBD2. V was clipped by 4 bases and J by 5 bases; unmatched bases: 5. This CDR3 has 15 amino acids. Germline CDR1 and CDR2: WNHNN and SYGVQD (reference sequence). In DNA, the CDR3 is TGCGCCAGCAGTGGGGGGACTAGCGGTAGAGATACGCAGTATTTT. The encoded protein is CASSGGTSGRDTQYF.

The V and J genes are TRBV10-3 and TRBJ2-2; the D is unclear. CDR1 ENHRY and CDR2 SYGVKD come from the germline V gene. V was shortened by 0 bases and J by 1 base, with 3 bases between the two germline ends. The CDR3 contains 14 residues. Here the CDR3 reads CAISESGNTGELFF. CDR3 bases: TGTGCCATCAGTGAGTCGGGGAACACCGGGGAGCTGTTTTTT.

In its sample, this clone was seen once. V and J are TRBV20-1 and TRBJ2-7; 9 nucleotides agree with TRBD2. This CDR3 has 17 residues. The germline V gene encodes CDR1 DFQATT and CDR2 SNEGSKA (reference sequence). V trimming: 3 bases; J trimming: 2 bases; junction bases outside the gene matches: 14. Here the CDR3 reads CSASGLAGTSSAYEQYF. In nucleotides, the CDR3 is TGCAGTGCTAGTGGTCTAGCGGGAACATCGTCTGCCTACGAGCAGTACTTC.

The rearrangement joins TRBV27 to TRBJ1-1; D is ambiguous. V lost 0 bases to trimming and J lost 6 bases, with 11 bases between them. The CDR3 is 14 amino acids. The germline V gene encodes CDR1 MNHEY and CDR2 SMNVEV (reference sequence). The CDR3 loop reads CASSLSVEWPEAFF. In nucleotides, the CDR3 is TGTGCCAGCAGTTTATCGGTGGAGTGGCCTGAAGCTTTCTTT.

V gene TRBV28 combines with J gene TRBJ2-1; 11 nucleotides match TRBD1. The J segment lost 7 bases and the V segment lost 6 bases, leaving 11 bases of the junction unmatched. Germline CDR1 is MDHEN and CDR2 is SYDVKM. The CDR3 extends over 16 amino acids. The CDR3 DNA reads as TGTGCCAGCAGAATGGCCGGGACAGGGGGTTGGAATGAGCAGTTCTTC. Translation gives CASRMAGTGGWNEQFF.

This chain links TRBV7-2 with TRBJ2-5; 10 bases are shared with TRBD1. The V segment lost 5 bases and the J segment 0 bases; nucleotides outside the gene matches: 12. Germline V gene lookup returns CDR1 SGHTA and CDR2 FQGNSA. This CDR3 region has 18 residues. The CDR3 bases are TGTGCCAGCAGCGTCCCCGGATGGACAGGGGGTCACCAAGAGACCCAGTACTTC. It yields the protein CASSVPGWTGGHQETQYF.

The V call is TRBV6-6, the J call TRBJ1-4; D uncertain. Trimming took off 7 bases at V and 8 bases at J, with 5 bases between the two ends. CDR3 size: 10 residues. Germline CDR1 reads MNHNY; CDR2 reads SVGAGI (reference sequence). This chain's CDR3 is CASMHEKLFF. CDR3 DNA: TGTGCCAGCATGCACGAAAAACTGTTTTTT.

The chain links TRBV20-1 to TRBJ2-1; D is perhaps TRBD1 (5 bases). From germline, CDR1 is DFQATT and CDR2 SNEGSKA (reference sequence). CDR3 length: 11 residues. V lost 6 bases to trimming and J lost 7 bases, with 10 bases between them. Here the CDR3 reads CSAQGSNEQFF. In DNA form, the CDR3 reads TGCAGTGCGCAGGGTTCTAATGAGCAGTTCTTC.

CDR3 DNA: TGCGCCAGCAGTCCCGACTCAGATACGCAGTATTTT. It is translated as CASSPDSDTQYF. This rearrangement joins TRBV10-2 to TRBJ2-3; unclear D gene. Germline V gives CDR1 WSHSY, CDR2 SAAADI. Trimming took off 5 bases at V and 4 bases at J, with 7 bases between the two ends. The CDR3 loop spans 12 amino acids.

J is TRBJ2-2 and V is TRBV7-2; no clear D. The CDR3 has 17 residues. Trimming shortened V by 2 bases and J by 1 base, and 14 bases separated the two germline ends. Germline V gene data show CDR1 as SGHTA and CDR2 as FQGNSA. This CDR3 reads CASSLFSSPGNTGELFF. The CDR3 DNA reads as TGTGCCAGCAGCTTATTCTCATCCCCGGGGAACACCGGGGAGCTGTTTTTT.